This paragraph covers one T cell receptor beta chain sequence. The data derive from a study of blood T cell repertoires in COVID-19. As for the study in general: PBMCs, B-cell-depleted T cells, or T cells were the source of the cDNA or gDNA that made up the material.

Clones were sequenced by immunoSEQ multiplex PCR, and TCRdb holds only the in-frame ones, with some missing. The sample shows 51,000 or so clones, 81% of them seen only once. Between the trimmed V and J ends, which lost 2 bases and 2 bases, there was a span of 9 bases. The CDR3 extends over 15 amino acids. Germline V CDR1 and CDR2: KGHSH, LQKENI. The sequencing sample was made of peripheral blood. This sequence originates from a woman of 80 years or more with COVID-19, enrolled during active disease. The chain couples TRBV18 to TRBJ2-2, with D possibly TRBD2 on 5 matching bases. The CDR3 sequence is CASSPWTANTGELFF. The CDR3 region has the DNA TGTGCCAGCTCACCATGGACTGCCAACACCGGGGAGCTGTTTTTT.